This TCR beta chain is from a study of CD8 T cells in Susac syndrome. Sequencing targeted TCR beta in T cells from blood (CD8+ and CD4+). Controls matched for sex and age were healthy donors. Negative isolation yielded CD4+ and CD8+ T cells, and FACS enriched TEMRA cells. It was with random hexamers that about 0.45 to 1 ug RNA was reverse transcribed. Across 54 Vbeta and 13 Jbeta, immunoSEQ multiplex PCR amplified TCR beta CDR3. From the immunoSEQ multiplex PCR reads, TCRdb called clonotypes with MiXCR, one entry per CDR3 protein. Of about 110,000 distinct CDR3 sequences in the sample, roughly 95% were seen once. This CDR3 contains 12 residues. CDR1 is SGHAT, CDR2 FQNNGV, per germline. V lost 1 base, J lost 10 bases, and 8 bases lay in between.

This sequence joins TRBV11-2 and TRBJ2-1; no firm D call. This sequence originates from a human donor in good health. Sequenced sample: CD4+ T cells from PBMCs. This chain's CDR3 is CASSLGFGEQFF. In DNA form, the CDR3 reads TGTGCCAGCAGCTTAGGTTTCGGAGAGCAGTTCTTC.